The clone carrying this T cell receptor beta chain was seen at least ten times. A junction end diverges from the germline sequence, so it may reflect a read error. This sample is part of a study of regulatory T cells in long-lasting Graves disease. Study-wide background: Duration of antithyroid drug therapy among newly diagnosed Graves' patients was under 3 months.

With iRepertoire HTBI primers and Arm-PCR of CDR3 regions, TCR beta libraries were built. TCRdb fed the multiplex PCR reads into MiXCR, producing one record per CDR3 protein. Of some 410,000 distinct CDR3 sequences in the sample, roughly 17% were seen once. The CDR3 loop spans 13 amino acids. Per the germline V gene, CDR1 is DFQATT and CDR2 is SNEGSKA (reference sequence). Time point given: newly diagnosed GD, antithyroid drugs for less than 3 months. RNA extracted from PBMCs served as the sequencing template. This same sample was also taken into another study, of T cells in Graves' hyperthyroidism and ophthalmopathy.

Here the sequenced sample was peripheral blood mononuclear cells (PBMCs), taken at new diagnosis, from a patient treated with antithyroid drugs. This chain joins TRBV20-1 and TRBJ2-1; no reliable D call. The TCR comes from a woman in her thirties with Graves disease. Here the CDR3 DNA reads TGCAATGCTGGGGATTGGAAGCTGAATGAGCAGTTCTTC. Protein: CNAGDWKLNEQFF.